This T cell receptor beta chain was documented in a study of OX40 agonist ivuxolimab in advanced cancers. Systemic immunosuppression or autoimmune disease history was grounds to exclude patients. Germline loops: CDR1 MNHEY, CDR2 SMNVEV (reference sequence). V lost 4 bases and J lost 7, with 15 bases in between. This CDR3 comprises 14 residues. Assay: immunoSEQ multiplex PCR; the TCRdb copy retains only in-frame clones and omits some. The sample includes 35,000 to 40,000 clones, approximately 90% seen only once; the top ten take roughly 9.8%. The receptor comes from an adult with an advanced solid tumor such as melanoma, head and neck, liver or kidney cancer. The chain joins TRBV27 to TRBJ2-3; perhaps TRBD2 as D (5 bases). The sequencing here drew on CD4+ or CD8+ T cells sorted from blood, taken in a trial of the OX40 agonist ivuxolimab. The CDR3 reads CASSWVGSGNTQYF. CDR3 DNA: TGTGCCAGCAGTTGGGTTGGGAGTGGGAATACGCAGTATTTT.